What follows are 27 T cell receptor beta chains derived from one specimen sequenced in a study of blood T cell repertoires in COVID-19. TCRdb's table, derived via immunoSEQ multiplex PCR, lists solely in-frame clones and lacks some. The top ten clones hold approximately 4.9% of a sample with some 48,000 clones, approximately 90% of them seen once. Sequenced sample: peripheral blood. The origin of the receptors is a man in his 70s with acute or convalescent COVID-19.

The chain carries TRBV6-2 or TRBV6-3 and TRBJ2-7, with TRBD2 matching 7 bases. The CDR3 length is 14 residues. V lost 0 bases, J lost 2 bases, and 1 base stayed unmatched. Germline V gene sequence: CDR1 MNHEY, CDR2 SVGEGT. Written as DNA, the CDR3 is TGTGCCAGCAGTTACTCGGGAGGGACCTACGAGCAGTACTTC. Translation: CASSYSGGTYEQYF.

This sequence joins TRBV11-2 and TRBJ1-3; D remains unclear. Germline V gene data show CDR1 as SGHAT and CDR2 as FQNNGV. The CDR3 length is 13 residues. V was cut by 4 bases and J by 11 bases, with 15 bases left in between. CDR3 loop: CASSSPSVRSIYF. The CDR3 bases are TGTGCCAGCAGCTCCCCCTCAGTTCGCTCCATATATTTT. Variable domain in full (rest from reference TRBV11-2 and TRBJ1-3): EAGVAQSPRYKIIEKRQSVAFWCNPISGHATLYWYQQILGQGPKLLIQFQNNGVVDDSQLPKDRFSAERLKGVDSTLKIQPAKLEDSAVYLCASSSPSVRSIYFGEGSWLTVV.

V is TRBV19 and J is TRBJ1-3, with 7 positions matching TRBD1. CDR3 length equals 16 residues. Per germline, CDR1 LNHDA and CDR2 SQIVND (reference sequence). Germline trimming cut 4 bases from V and 8 bases from J; bases unmatched to any gene: 14. CDR3 nucleotides: TGTGCCAGTAGTACCGGACAGGCCCCCAGAGGGGACACCATATATTTT. This translates into CASSTGQAPRGDTIYF.

The chain is built from TRBV11-3 and TRBJ2-2; D is perhaps TRBD2 (5 bases). This CDR3 spans 14 amino acids. The germline V and J ends were trimmed by 0 bases and 5 bases, with 7 bases remaining between them. CDR1 and CDR2 from the germline V gene are SGHNT and YENEEA. As DNA, the CDR3 is TGTGCCAGCAGCTTAGATGGGAGTACCGGGGAGCTGTTTTTT. Translating it yields CASSLDGSTGELFF.

This sequence joins TRBV21-1 and TRBJ1-4; the table's D call of TRBD1 was not tested on the DNA. TRBV21-1 is listed as a pseudogene. The CDR3 covers 15 residues. CDR3 nucleotides: TGTGCCAGCAGCAAACTAGGCCCAGGGGACGAAAAACTGTTTTTT. Translating it yields CASSKLGPGDEKLFF.

V and J are TRBV12-5 and TRBJ1-4, with 8 positions matching TRBD1. The V segment lost 0 bases and the J segment 8 bases; nucleotides outside the gene matches: 8. The CDR3 contains 16 residues. CDR1 is LGHNT, CDR2 FRNRAP, per germline. This CDR3 reads CASGLVQGAQREKLFF. Written as DNA, the CDR3 is TGTGCTAGTGGTTTGGTCCAGGGGGCGCAGCGAGAAAAACTGTTTTTT.

J is TRBJ2-3 and V is TRBV11-1, with TRBD1 identical over 10 bases. The CDR3 totals 15 residues. CDR1 is SGHAT and CDR2 is FQDESV in the germline V gene (reference sequence). V trimming: 4 bases; J trimming: 4 bases; junction bases outside the gene matches: 5. CDR3 sequence (DNA): TGTGCCAGCAGCTCCCGGGACAGGGGACCAGATACGCAGTATTTT. This gives the protein CASSSRDRGPDTQYF.

The V gene is TRBV7-2, the J gene TRBJ1-2, with TRBD1 as a possible D gene (6 bases). CDR1 is SGHTA, CDR2 FQGNSA, per germline. The CDR3 loop spans 18 amino acids. V was clipped by 2 bases and J by 6 bases, with 25 bases between them. The CDR3 spells CASSLIPTGGGRGHGYTF. Written as DNA, the CDR3 is TGTGCCAGCAGCTTAATACCGACTGGGGGGGGCAGGGGCCATGGCTACACCTTC. Supplemented by reference TRBV7-2 and TRBJ1-2, the full variable domain reads GAGVSQSPSNKVTEKGKDVELRCDPISGHTALYWYRQSLGQGLEFLIYFQGNSAPDKSGLPSDRFSAERTGGSVSTLTIQRTQQEDSAVYLCASSLIPTGGGRGHGYTFGSGTRLTVV.

V and J are TRBV19 and TRBJ1-1; possibly TRBD1 for D (6 bases). The CDR3 is 14 amino acids. V lost 5 bases to trimming and J lost 5 bases, with 15 bases between them. Per the germline V gene, CDR1 is LNHDA and CDR2 is SQIVND (reference sequence). CDR3 loop: CASSAGTPGTEAFF. The CDR3 DNA follows: TGTGCCAGTAGTGCCGGGACACCCGGGACTGAAGCTTTCTTT.

This chain's CDR3 is CASSDSRGADTQYF. CDR3 bases: TGTGCCAGCAGTGACTCACGGGGGGCGGATACGCAGTATTTT. V and J are TRBV6-4 and TRBJ2-3; a possible D gene is TRBD2 (7 bases). Deletions cut 0 bases from V and 6 bases from J, with 10 bases between. Germline values: CDR1 MRHNA, CDR2 SNTAGT. CDR3 length: 14 amino acids.

The V and J genes are TRBV5-6 and TRBJ2-2; 7 nucleotides line up with TRBD1. The germline V gene has CDR1 SGHDT and CDR2 YYEEEE. Trimming removed 5 bases from V and 7 bases from J; junction bases left unmatched: 8. This CDR3 region has 14 residues. The CDR3 DNA sequence: TGTGCCAGCAGACTTACAGGGGTTAACGGGGAGCTGTTTTTT. It encodes CASRLTGVNGELFF.

CDR3 protein: CASNKRTEDYERGQETQYF. The CDR3 DNA follows: TGTGCCAGCAATAAGAGGACGGAAGACTATGAGCGGGGGCAAGAGACCCAGTACTTC. This rearrangement joins TRBV6-4 to TRBJ2-5; 8 positions match TRBD2. The CDR3 has 19 amino acids. The germline V gene encodes CDR1 MRHNA and CDR2 SNTAGT. J was trimmed by 2 bases and V by 7 bases; bases with no gene match: 21.

The rearrangement links TRBV18 to TRBJ1-5, with D tentatively TRBD1 (5 bases). V was trimmed by 1 base and J by 2 bases, leaving 9 bases between them. The CDR3 totals 15 residues. Germline CDR1 KGHSH, CDR2 LQKENI. CDR3 nucleotides: TGTGCCAGCTCACCACAGGGGTGGGGCAATCAGCCCCAGCATTTT. It yields the protein CASSPQGWGNQPQHF.

This clone was counted a few times. V and J are TRBV2 and TRBJ1-6; D possibly corresponds to TRBD1 (5 bases). From germline, CDR1 is SNHLY and CDR2 FYNNEI. The CDR3 is 14 amino acids. V was clipped by 4 bases and J by 7 bases, with 11 bases between them. In DNA, the CDR3 is TGTGCCAGCAGTGCCGGTCAGGGAAATTCACCCCTCCACTTT. It is translated as CASSAGQGNSPLHF.

This clone was counted a single time. CDR3 coding DNA: TGTGCCAGCAATATCGACAGGGGAGCTGGCTACACCTTC. It specifies CASNIDRGAGYTF. This rearrangement joins TRBV2 to TRBJ1-2; 8 bases align to TRBD1. CDR1 is SNHLY and CDR2 is FYNNEI in the germline V gene. J gave up 7 bases and V 7 bases, and 8 bases lay outside the gene matches. The CDR3 has 13 amino acids.

The chain joins TRBV4-3 to TRBJ2-5; 10 bases fit TRBD1. This CDR3 is 18 amino acids long. Germline CDR1 and CDR2: LGHNA and YSLEER. The junction had 15 bases not matched to a gene; V was cut back by 4 bases and J by 4 bases. CDR3 in amino acids: CASSLRPPSTGGLETQYF. The CDR3, as DNA: TGCGCCAGCAGCCTTAGGCCCCCATCGACAGGGGGCTTAGAGACCCAGTACTTC.

A word on this clone: Its ends do not fully match the called genes, so a read error is possible. The chain carries TRBV7-8 and TRBJ1-5, with D perhaps TRBD1 (5 bases). Germline CDR1 SGHVS, CDR2 FQNEAQ. CDR3 length equals 18 residues. The CDR3 nucleotides are TGTGTCAGCAGCTCCCGAAGTATCCGACAGTATAGCAATCAGCCCCAGCATTTT. It codes for CVSSSRSIRQYSNQPQHF.

V gene TRBV6-2 or TRBV6-3 combines with J gene TRBJ1-5; 8 nucleotides match TRBD1. This CDR3 has 15 residues. From germline, CDR1 is MNHEY and CDR2 SVGEGT. The J segment lost 0 bases and the V segment lost 6 bases, leaving 4 bases of the junction unmatched. The CDR3 is CASSRDRGSNQPQHF. DNA of the CDR3: TGTGCCAGCAGCCGCGACAGGGGTAGCAATCAGCCCCAGCATTTT.

The chain is built from TRBV6-1 and TRBJ2-7; TRBD1 aligns across 7 bases. From germline, CDR1 is MNHNS and CDR2 SASEGT. The V gene end was trimmed by 8 bases and the J gene end by 7 bases; junction bases not matched to a gene: 11. The CDR3 spans 13 residues. The CDR3 DNA sequence: TGTGCCAGCCGGGGACAGTGGGCTCGTGAGCAGTACTTC. It codes for CASRGQWAREQYF.

The chain couples TRBV4-1 to TRBJ1-1; 9 positions agree with TRBD1. The CDR3 spans 15 residues. The trim removed 4 bases at V and 7 bases at J, leaving 10 bases unmatched. CDR1 is MGHRA and CDR2 is YSYEKL in the germline V gene. CDR3 in amino acids: CASSLGQGRRGEAFF. The CDR3 region has the DNA TGCGCCAGCAGCCTGGGACAGGGAAGGAGGGGTGAAGCTTTCTTT.

The J gene is TRBJ1-1, the V gene TRBV19; tentatively, D is TRBD1 (5 bases). Germline CDR1 and CDR2: LNHDA and SQIVND (reference sequence). This CDR3 is 18 amino acids long. V lost 8 bases and J lost 1, with 26 bases in between. CDR3 amino acids: CASAATRGGSGRNTEAFF. DNA of the CDR3: TGTGCCAGTGCCGCAACCCGGGGGGGAAGTGGACGGAACACTGAAGCTTTCTTT.

The chain has TRBV4-1 and TRBJ2-2, with 11 nucleotides matching TRBD1. The length of the CDR3 is 15 residues. Unmatched junction bases numbered 3, after V lost 4 bases and J lost 5 bases. From germline, CDR1 is MGHRA and CDR2 YSYEKL. CDR3 in DNA: TGCGCCAGCAGCCGTGGGACAGGGGGAACCGGGGAGCTGTTTTTT. Protein sequence: CASSRGTGGTGELFF.

This chain connects TRBV6-2 or TRBV6-3 to TRBJ2-1; the D gene is possibly TRBD1 (5 bases). This CDR3 comprises 13 residues. Trimming pared 0 bases from V and 9 bases from J, leaving 9 bases between. Germline-derived CDR1 and CDR2 are MNHEY and SVGEGT. The CDR3 DNA reads TGTGCCAGCAGTTACTCAGGGGTTTTTGAGCAGTTCTTC. This sequence encodes CASSYSGVFEQFF.

The rearrangement links TRBV19 to TRBJ2-5; no clear D gene. The V gene lost 2 bases and the J gene lost 1 base, with 5 bases spanning the gap. Germline V gives CDR1 LNHDA, CDR2 SQIVND (reference sequence). The CDR3 is 13 residues long. The CDR3 DNA reads as TGTGCCAGTAGTATAATAGCCCAAGAGACCCAGTACTTC. Its protein is CASSIIAQETQYF.

The CDR3 DNA reads TGTGCCAGCAGCTTAGTATCAGGGGAGACTGAAGCTTTCTTT. This translates into CASSLVSGETEAFF. This sequence joins TRBV7-6 and TRBJ1-1; tentative D call: TRBD1 (6 bases). The V and J ends lost 1 base and 5 bases respectively, with 11 bases between them. The CDR3 is 14 residues long. Germline CDR1 and CDR2: SGHVS and FNYEAQ.

This chain joins TRBV4-3 and TRBJ2-5, with a possible D match to TRBD1 (6 bases). The germline V gene encodes CDR1 LGHNA and CDR2 YSLEER. This CDR3 contains 15 residues. The ends were cut back, 1 base at V and 1 base at J, with 10 bases in the middle. CDR3 protein: CASSQARTVQETQYF. CDR3 sequence (DNA): TGCGCCAGCAGCCAAGCGAGGACAGTCCAAGAGACCCAGTACTTC.

The rearrangement uses TRBV19 and TRBJ2-3, with 7 bases fitting TRBD1. V lost 7 bases, J lost 2 bases, and 9 bases stayed unmatched. Germline V gives CDR1 LNHDA, CDR2 SQIVND (reference sequence). This CDR3 comprises 15 residues. CDR3 residues: CASKGRDRDTDTQYF. DNA of the CDR3: TGTGCCAGTAAGGGCCGGGACAGAGACACAGATACGCAGTATTTT.